The subject of this entry is one TCR beta chain. This record comes from a study of cytomegalovirus exposure and HLA in healthy donors. The ends were cut back, 6 bases at V and 4 bases at J, with 12 bases in the middle. Germline V gene sequence: CDR1 MNHNY, CDR2 SVGAGI (reference sequence). The CDR3 spans 13 residues. Both 60 Vbeta primers and 13 Jbeta primers went into the PCR. Sequencing was performed with immunoSEQ multiplex PCR; in TCRdb, only in-frame clones are kept and a portion is missing. Recorded for this sample: fewer than 150,000 clones. The gene calls are TRBV6-6 and TRBJ1-1, with D perhaps TRBD1 (6 bases). Material: PBMCs. This TCR was recovered from an older woman in good health and CMV-seronegative. The CDR3 spells CASSRGWGTEAFF. CDR3 bases: TGTGCCAGCAGCAGGGGTTGGGGCACTGAAGCTTTCTTT.